Shown below are 20 T cell receptor beta chains from a single sample sequenced in a study of blood T cell repertoires in COVID-19. Only in-frame clones appear in the TCRdb table, and some are missing; sequencing was by immunoSEQ multiplex PCR. The sample has roughly 170,000 clones, 86% seen once; the top ten hold more than 20%. Sequencing input: peripheral blood. All receptors derive from a man in his sixties or seventies with active or convalescent COVID-19.

The chain carries TRBV25-1 and TRBJ1-4; no firm D call. Germline V CDR1 and CDR2: MGHDK, SYGVNS. Trimming removed 6 bases at V and 7 bases at J, with 15 bases between. This CDR3 has 14 residues. CDR3 amino acids: CASRAEKRAEKLFF. CDR3 sequence (DNA): TGTGCCAGCAGGGCAGAAAAGCGGGCTGAAAAACTGTTTTTT.

J is TRBJ1-1 and V is TRBV12-3 or TRBV12-4; maybe TRBD1 (5 bases). The CDR3 sequence is 13 residues long. Between the trimmed V and J ends, which lost 10 bases and 0 bases, there was a span of 12 bases. The CDR3 bases are TGTGCCACCCAAGGAGGGGTGAACACTGAAGCTTTCTTT. Its protein is CATQGGVNTEAFF.

This clone was counted many times. V is TRBV6-5 and J is TRBJ2-7; the D is unclear. Trimming took 6 bases from V and 1 from J, leaving 7 bases between them. This CDR3 comprises 12 residues. Germline CDR1 and CDR2: MNHEY and SVGAGI. The CDR3 loop is CASRQSSYEQYF. As DNA, the CDR3 is TGTGCCAGCAGACAGAGTTCCTACGAGCAGTACTTC.

The genes are TRBV7-3 and TRBJ1-5; no clear D gene. With 2 bases removed from V and 3 bases from J, the gap between germline ends came to 11 bases. CDR1 and CDR2 from the germline V gene are SGHTA and FQGTGA. This CDR3 has 15 amino acids. CDR3 in DNA: TGTGCCAGCAGCTTATTTATGAAACACAATCAGCCCCAGCATTTT. The encoded protein is CASSLFMKHNQPQHF.

This clone was observed a single time. The chain employs TRBV5-6 and TRBJ1-6; unclear D gene. This CDR3 comprises 17 residues. Trimming left V 0 bases short and J 0 bases short, with 10 bases between. Germline-derived CDR1 and CDR2 are SGHDT and YYEEEE. The DNA for the CDR3 is TGTGCCAGCAGCTTGGCCTCGGGAACCTCCTATAATTCACCCCTCCACTTT. It encodes CASSLASGTSYNSPLHF.

This chain links TRBV2 with TRBJ2-1; 8 bases line up with TRBD1. Per the germline V gene, CDR1 is SNHLY and CDR2 is FYNNEI. The trim removed 6 bases at V and 5 bases at J, leaving 6 bases unmatched. This CDR3 region has 14 residues. The CDR3 coding sequence is TGTGCCAGCAGGACAGGGGCTGGAAACAATGAGCAGTTCTTC. The encoded protein is CASRTGAGNNEQFF.

The rearrangement uses TRBV5-6 and TRBJ1-5; unclear D gene. CDR1 and CDR2 from the germline V gene are SGHDT and YYEEEE. The CDR3 runs to 15 residues. Trimming took 1 base from V and 6 from J, leaving 14 bases between them. The CDR3 coding sequence is TGTGCCAGCAGCTTGTATCGGGGTCTAGGTCAGCCCCAGCATTTT. Encoded protein: CASSLYRGLGQPQHF.

The chain employs TRBV4-1 and TRBJ2-7, with D maybe TRBD2 (5 bases). The CDR3 extends over 14 amino acids. The germline V gene encodes CDR1 MGHRA and CDR2 YSYEKL. The V and J ends lost 3 bases and 7 bases respectively, with 16 bases between them. CDR3 protein: CASSHPGETVEQYF. In DNA form, the CDR3 reads TGCGCCAGCAGCCACCCCGGGGAGACGGTGGAGCAGTACTTC.

V gene TRBV7-2 combines with J gene TRBJ1-2, with a tentative D call TRBD1 (5 bases). V was trimmed by 4 bases and J by 6 bases, leaving 21 bases between them. Germline assignment: CDR1 SGHTA and CDR2 FQGNSA. This CDR3 is 16 amino acids long. CDR3 loop: CASSYRLTAGGDGYTF. The CDR3 nucleotides are TGTGCCAGCAGCTACCGCCTTACCGCGGGGGGGGATGGCTACACCTTC.

The chain combines TRBV4-2 with TRBJ1-1; D is undetermined. CDR3 length: 12 residues. The V and J ends lost 2 bases and 11 bases respectively, with 12 bases between them. Germline V gene lookup returns CDR1 LGHNA and CDR2 YNFKEQ. The DNA of the CDR3 is TGTGCCAGCAGCCAATCCCGGATCGGGGCTTTCTTT. This encodes CASSQSRIGAFF.

This clone was counted between two and nine times. The V and J genes are TRBV19 and TRBJ1-1, with 7 bases fitting TRBD1. With 5 bases clipped from V and 4 bases from J, the junction kept 10 bases outside the gene matches. Germline assignment: CDR1 LNHDA and CDR2 SQIVND (reference sequence). The CDR3 is made up of 15 amino acids. The CDR3 DNA sequence: TGTGCCAGTAGTCATTTTCGGGGACAGATCACTGAAGCTTTCTTT. It is translated as CASSHFRGQITEAFF.

This clone was seen a few times. Within the sample, other DNA sequences also encode this same CDR3. The CDR3 bases are TGTGCCAGCAGTTACGCAGGTCGTACTGAAGCTTTCTTT. Its translation is CASSYAGRTEAFF. This rearrangement joins TRBV6-5 to TRBJ1-1; D not certain. Between the trimmed V and J ends, which lost 2 bases and 5 bases, there was a span of 9 bases. This CDR3 is built from 13 residues. The germline V gene has CDR1 MNHEY and CDR2 SVGAGI.

The chain joins TRBV24-1 to TRBJ2-2, with D perhaps TRBD2 (5 bases). CDR1 KGHDR and CDR2 SFDVKD come from the germline V gene. The ends were cut back, 4 bases at V and 1 base at J, with 15 bases in the middle. CDR3 length: 17 amino acids. The CDR3 region is CATSDPGSGWNTGELFF. In DNA, the CDR3 is TGTGCCACCAGTGACCCGGGGTCGGGTTGGAACACCGGGGAGCTGTTTTTT.

The chain recombines TRBV5-1 with TRBJ2-5, with TRBD1 matching 11 bases. CDR3 length equals 14 residues. Germline CDR1 SGHRS, CDR2 YFSETQ. V shed 5 bases, J shed 4 bases, and the junction held 4 bases outside the gene matches. The chain's CDR3 is CASRGQGAGETQYF. The CDR3 DNA follows: TGCGCCAGCAGAGGACAGGGGGCGGGAGAGACCCAGTACTTC.

The chain couples TRBV6-5 to TRBJ1-5; D is unresolved. The length of the CDR3 is 15 residues. The V and J ends lost 0 bases and 4 bases respectively, with 10 bases between them. Germline loops: CDR1 MNHEY, CDR2 SVGAGI. The DNA for the CDR3 is TGTGCCAGCAGTTACTCGACGGTAGCAAATCAGCCCCAGCATTTT. Amino acids: CASSYSTVANQPQHF.

The chain couples TRBV19 to TRBJ2-1, with 9 positions matching TRBD1. From germline, CDR1 is LNHDA and CDR2 SQIVND (reference sequence). The trim removed 7 bases at V and 3 bases at J, leaving 13 bases unmatched. This CDR3 is 17 amino acids long. The CDR3 reads CASTLSGDRVIYNEQFF. Here the CDR3 DNA reads TGTGCCAGTACCCTATCTGGGGACAGGGTGATCTACAATGAGCAGTTCTTC.

The table lists this clone with a count of one. The chain carries TRBV5-1 and TRBJ2-2, with a possible D match to TRBD1 (5 bases). V dropped 6 bases and J dropped 0 bases, with 9 bases sitting between them. The CDR3 loop spans 14 amino acids. CDR1 is SGHRS and CDR2 is YFSETQ in the germline V gene. CDR3 in amino acids: CASMAGSNTGELFF. CDR3 DNA: TGCGCCAGCATGGCAGGGTCGAACACCGGGGAGCTGTTTTTT.

This chain links TRBV7-2 with TRBJ1-4; possible D gene TRBD1, 5 bases. Germline CDR1 SGHTA, CDR2 FQGNSA. The CDR3 contains 15 residues. Trimming pared 3 bases from V and 2 bases from J, leaving 10 bases between. In DNA, the CDR3 is TGTGCCAGCAGCTTTAGTAGACAGACTAATGAAAAACTGTTTTTT. This codes for CASSFSRQTNEKLFF. Based on the CDR3 plus reference TRBV7-2 and TRBJ1-4, the full variable domain is GAGVSQSPSNKVTEKGKDVELRCDPISGHTALYWYRQSLGQGLEFLIYFQGNSAPDKSGLPSDRFSAERTGGSVSTLTIQRTQQEDSAVYLCASSFSRQTNEKLFFGSGTQLSVL.

The chain uses TRBV19 and TRBJ2-1, with 9 bases that match TRBD2. The ends lost 3 bases at V and 7 bases at J; junction bases unmatched: 4. Germline V gene sequence: CDR1 LNHDA, CDR2 SQIVND (reference sequence). The CDR3 is made up of 14 amino acids. As DNA, the CDR3 is TGTGCCAGTAGTATGCGGGGGGGCCGTAATGAGCAGTTCTTC. Amino acids: CASSMRGGRNEQFF.

V gene TRBV7-9 combines with J gene TRBJ1-1, with D tentatively TRBD1 (6 bases). Germline assignment: CDR1 SEHNR and CDR2 FQNEAQ (reference sequence). The V end lost 5 bases, the J end lost 2 bases, and 15 bases lay between the germline ends. The CDR3 length is 15 residues. CDR3 sequence (DNA): TGTGCCAGCAGCCCCCTGGGGGGGGGCAACACTGAAGCTTTCTTT. It specifies CASSPLGGGNTEAFF.